The present TCR beta chain was sequenced within a study of blood T cells in healthy people across ages. Primed by a sample-barcoded 5' primer and a J-beta primer mix, a second PCR proceeded for about 6 to 12 cycles. TCRdb ran MiXCR on the 5' RACE reads and lists one entry per CDR3 protein. The table has 1.5 million to 2 million distinct CDR3 sequences, about 49% seen once. The CDR3 is made up of 18 amino acids. CDR1 and CDR2 from the germline V gene are SGHAT and FQNNGV. V lost 1 base to trimming and J lost 5 bases, with 21 bases between them. The sequence was collected from a woman aged 40 to 50 in good health. Sample: blood. V usage is TRBV11-2 and J usage is TRBJ2-1; a weak D match, TRBD1 (5 bases). CDR3 sequence (DNA): TGTGCCAGCAGCTTAGGGAAACAGGTCGGTGGGCACGACAATGAGCAGTTCTTC. Amino acids: CASSLGKQVGGHDNEQFF.